The present T cell receptor beta chain was sequenced within a study of blood T cells in healthy people across ages (dated by TCRdb to the mid-2010s). Describing the broader study: Template switching captured roughly one uniquely barcoded TCR beta cDNA molecule per two T cells in model experiments. Donors were grouped into four age groups: young (average approximately 16 years), middle-aged (around 39), aged (roughly 62) and long-lived (approximately 75). The study analyzed two additional independent replicas of 1 million unique cDNA reads from the same blood draw for two donors, one aged 18 to 30 and one aged 80 or older. To track age-related changes in TCR beta repertoire diversity, the study relied on deep sequencing normalized with unique cDNA molecular identifiers. Results the study describes overall, beyond this receptor: The percentage of naive T cells measured by flow cytometry correlated strongly with observed TCR beta diversity. Conclusive comparison of naive and antigen-experienced compartments was prevented by the profiling of bulk unsorted PBMCs. Observed TCR beta diversity per million T cells fell roughly linearly with age, and a significant reduction was already apparent by age approximately 40. The CMV infection status of donors was not known, potentially confounding age-related changes in expanded clonotypes. Estimates of total diversity based on one million sequenced T cells were regarded as lower bounds and as underestimates. The long-lived group showed more naive CD4+ T cells, fewer expanded clones and increased TCR diversity than the aged group, suggesting age selection.

The library came from 5' RACE. Sequenced on an Illumina HiSeq 2500. The second PCR ran for roughly 7 to 12 cycles and used a J-beta primer mix along with a sample-barcoded 5' primer. A unique molecular identifier was introduced onto each TCR beta cDNA molecule by a template-switch 5' adaptor carrying 12 random nucleotides. At least 2.5 million CDR3-containing paired-end reads were obtained from each sample. All of the RNA was converted into first-strand cDNA using the Mint cDNA synthesis kit, with a TRBC-specific oligonucleotide serving as the primer. Following uracil-DNA glycosylase treatment, a first 18-cycle PCR with universal primers M1SS and BC2_uni_R was performed on all cDNA. Per the original workflow: Normalization of each sample was performed by random selection of 1 million high-quality reads, each carrying a distinct molecular identifier. Instead of being binned into consensus sequences, reads with shared molecular identifiers were discarded. MiTCR, set to a Q25 quality threshold and the strictest error-elimination algorithm, was used for CDR3 identification, clonotype clustering and error correction. A nonparametric unseen species model with Euler transformation was used to estimate lower-bound total TCR beta diversity. Using fastp trimming at Q25 and MiXCR clonotype assembly, TCRdb reanalyzed the public sequencing data and kept in-frame beta chains. CDR3 protein duplicates are merged, each entry listing the most common genes and DNA. TCRdb, not the original authors, processed these V and J calls. For this sample there are roughly 1 million distinct CDR3 sequences; around 25% appear just once. In total, the top ten clones hold about 0.72% of the sample.

Systemically healthy Caucasian individuals from Russia, some 40 in total and aged about 6 to 95 years, were included as donors. Each donor gave 8 to 10 milliliters of peripheral blood, drawn into EDTA-treated Vacutainer tubes. PBMCs were isolated by Ficoll-Paque density-gradient centrifugation, with at least 6 million obtained per sample. Trizol reagent was used to extract total RNA from PBMCs, with at least 6 micrograms per sample. The percentages of naive CD45RAhigh/CD27high T cells were determined by flow cytometry on a PBMC aliquot from every donor. This clonotype was seen repeatedly, ten times or more. The antigen it binds to is not known. No much larger clone exists at a distance of one base, and base qualities are not known. This sample also belongs to another study, concerning T cells of mothers and their children. The second investigation adds: Donors were nine systemically healthy Caucasian individuals: three mothers and their six children. cDNA synthesis consumed the entire amount of extracted RNA, loaded at around 1.4 ug RNA in each 15 ul reaction. In the second PCR, the M1S primer added sample barcodes and 2-4 random nucleotides. More than 8 million TCR beta CDR3 reads were obtained from each mother, and roughly 3 million reads were obtained from each child. TCR recombination output is similarly shaped by thymic selection in related and unrelated pairs, with a minor effect exerted by inherited differences. Related mother-child pairs always showed normalized repertoire overlap that was slightly higher than in unrelated mother-child pairs, though the difference was never significant. With a sensitivity of 90 to 100 clones per million clonotypes, no persistent microchimeric T cell clones were detected. Deep NGS was used in the study to compare the TCR beta repertoires of mothers and children and to look for features that separate related mother-child pairs from unrelated individuals. Mothers averaged about 40 +/- 4 years of age and children averaged about 10 +/- 4 years. After adapter ligation with NEBNext reagents, the libraries were sequenced on Illumina HiSeq 2000 with 100+100 nt paired-end reads. To avoid cross-contamination, the mother libraries and the child libraries were prepared a month apart and sequenced in separate runs. Each donor had between roughly 450,000 and 2,100,000 distinct TCR beta clonotypes identified. Naive TCR beta clonotypes were estimated from low-frequency clonotypes matched to each donor's FACS-determined naive share, without sorting.

Specimen: blood. The sequence was obtained from a girl aged 2-10 years in good health.

The CDR3 loop reads CASSPSSGEQYF. The nucleotide sequence is TGTGCCAGCAGCCCCTCTAGCGGCGAGCAGTACTTC. The rearranged chain carries TRBV6-6 and TRBJ2-7; 7 central bases correspond to TRBD2. From the cysteine up to the phenylalanine, the CDR3 has a length of 12 residues. The kept DNA is CDR3 alone, 36 bases in frame from the first base. V has 6 bases trimmed and J has 6 bases trimmed; junction bases matching no gene number 5. The germline V gene (reference sequence) gives CDR1 as MNHNY and CDR2 as SVGAGI.